The sequence of this T cell receptor beta chain was determined in a study of T cell changes during pregnancy in multiple sclerosis. Generated by immunoSEQ multiplex PCR, the TCRdb table keeps only in-frame clones and is missing some. The data show approximately 61,000 clones, approximately 90% seen once. CDR1 SGHTA and CDR2 FQGTGA come from the germline V gene. V shed 5 bases, J shed 11 bases, and the junction held 8 bases outside the gene matches. The CDR3 length is 13 residues. The clonotype originates from a female donor in good health, enrolled as a control in a pregnancy study. The starting material was peripheral blood, obtained after pregnancy. V usage is TRBV7-3 and J usage is TRBJ1-1, with 10 bases matching TRBD1. DNA for the CDR3: TGTGCCAGCAGCCTCGGGACAGGGGTGCCTGCTTTCTTT. As protein: CASSLGTGVPAFF.